This T cell receptor beta chain was identified during a study of OX40 agonist ivuxolimab in advanced cancers. CDR3 length equals 14 residues. V was pared by 2 bases and J by 0 bases, with 7 bases between. CDR1 SGDLS and CDR2 YYNGEE come from the germline V gene. Regarding this clone: What it recognizes is unknown.

Clones were read by immunoSEQ multiplex PCR, and TCRdb kept only the in-frame ones, dropping some. The sample has tens of thousands of clones, around four fifths seen once; the top ten hold 20% to 30%. Study-wide results and caveats: Among T cells, CD8+ cells averaged more expanded clones than CD4+ cells. At 0.1 to 3.0 mg/kg, CD4+ and CD8+ blood T cells expanded clonally by week 6.

The sample consisted of CD4+ or CD8+ T cells sorted from blood, taken in a trial of the OX40 agonist ivuxolimab. The rearrangement links TRBV9 to TRBJ2-3, with D tentatively TRBD2 (6 bases). The receptor's source is an adult with an advanced solid tumor such as melanoma, head and neck, liver or kidney cancer. The CDR3 coding sequence is TGTGCCAGCAGCGTCCGGGGGAGCACAGATACGCAGTATTTT. Translation: CASSVRGSTDTQYF.